Listed below are T cell receptor beta chains from one sample, sequenced in a study of cytomegalovirus exposure and HLA in healthy donors. Data came from immunoSEQ multiplex PCR; TCRdb stores just in-frame clones and leaves some out. In the table there are some 130,000 clones, 80% of which are singletons. Material for sequencing was PBMCs. These receptors were obtained from a man aged 25 to 40 in good health and CMV-seronegative. Both conserved end residues are part of each CDR3. Each record gives: clone size, J gene, V gene, D gene, CDR3 protein, CDR3 DNA. D genes are given only for firm matches. Expanded clones get a size class; other rows say once, few or many, or leave the size out.

. TRBJ1-1 TRBV5-1 . CASSLAAGGRTEAFF TGCGCCAGCAGCTTGGCCGCCGGGGGGCGCACTGAAGCTTTCTTT
. TRBJ1-2 TRBV27 . CASSWTGPGSGYTF TGTGCCAGCAGTTGGACGGGTCCGGGGAGTGGCTACACCTTC
. TRBJ1-5 TRBV4-1 TRBD1 CASSRGTESNQPQHF TGCGCCAGCAGCCGTGGGACAGAAAGCAATCAGCCCCAGCATTTT
few TRBJ1-2 TRBV29-1 . CSAKMEAAGGYTF TGCAGCGCTAAGATGGAGGCTGCCGGTGGCTACACCTTC
once TRBJ1-4 TRBV28 TRBD1 CASSLGGQGAEKLFF TGTGCCAGCAGTTTAGGGGGACAGGGGGCTGAAAAACTGTTTTTT
. TRBJ1-3 TRBV19 TRBD1 CASSIVTGQGAGNTIYF TGTGCCAGTAGTATAGTCACGGGACAGGGGGCTGGAAACACCATATATTTT
. TRBJ2-5 TRBV4-1 TRBD1 CASSRARGDRGQETQYF TGCGCCAGCAGCCGCGCCCGGGGAGACAGGGGGCAGGAGACCCAGTACTTC
. TRBJ2-5 TRBV7-2 TRBD2 CASSLPRLANQETQYF TGTGCCAGCAGCTTACCACGACTAGCGAACCAAGAGACCCAGTACTTC
. TRBJ2-7 TRBV11-1 TRBD2 CASSRGTSGDYEQYF TGTGCCAGCAGCAGAGGGACTAGCGGAGACTACGAGCAGTACTTC
few TRBJ1-3 TRBV4-3 . CASSQDLPYSGNTIYF TGCGCCAGCAGCCAAGATCTTCCGTACTCTGGAAACACCATATATTTT
. TRBJ1-1 TRBV18 TRBD1 CASSPGQGARYTEAFF TGTGCCAGCTCACCTGGACAGGGGGCTCGTTACACTGAAGCTTTCTTT